Listed here are 23 T cell receptor beta chains from one sample, sequenced in a study of blood T cell repertoires in COVID-19. Method: immunoSEQ multiplex PCR; TCRdb's copy keeps in-frame clones and lacks some. The table has roughly 450,000 clones, less than 95% seen once. Specimen: PBMCs or T cells enriched from blood (not recorded which). The origin of the receptors is a man between 18 and 29 years old who had recovered from COVID-19.

This chain connects TRBV7-7 to TRBJ2-3; 9 bases match TRBD2. V shed 5 bases, J shed 5 bases, and the junction held 5 bases outside the gene matches. The CDR3 is 14 residues long. The V gene's germline CDR1 is SSHAT and CDR2 FNYEAQ (reference sequence). CDR3 DNA: TGTGCCAGCAGCCCGGGACTAGCCAGAGATACGCAGTATTTT. Translating it yields CASSPGLARDTQYF.

To note about this clone: Other DNA sequences of this sample code for an identical CDR3. Written as DNA, the CDR3 is TGTGCCAGCAGCGTGGAAGGGGTCTCTGGAAACACCATATATTTT. This codes for CASSVEGVSGNTIYF. The chain uses TRBV9 and TRBJ1-3; a weak D match, TRBD1 (5 bases). CDR1 is SGDLS, CDR2 YYNGEE, per germline. The ends were cut back, 2 bases at V and 0 bases at J, with 9 bases in the middle. This CDR3 spans 15 amino acids.

The chain is built from TRBV28 and TRBJ1-2, with D unresolved. The CDR3 is 12 amino acids. Germline lookup yields CDR1 MDHEN and CDR2 SYDVKM. V was clipped by 1 base and J by 8 bases, with 8 bases between them. The CDR3 region has the DNA TGTGCCAGCAGTTTATCGGGGAGGGGCTACACCTTC. Amino acids: CASSLSGRGYTF.

The gene calls are TRBV7-2 and TRBJ1-5; TRBD1 is a possible D gene (5 bases). The CDR3 contains 13 residues. Trimming removed 3 bases from V and 8 bases from J, with 11 bases in between. In germline, CDR1 is SGHTA, CDR2 FQGNSA. In nucleotides, the CDR3 is TGTGCCAGCAGCTTCGGCGCGGGGGAGCCCCAGCATTTT. Protein sequence: CASSFGAGEPQHF. Together with reference TRBV7-2 and TRBJ1-5, the CDR3 gives the full variable domain: GAGVSQSPSNKVTEKGKDVELRCDPISGHTALYWYRQSLGQGLEFLIYFQGNSAPDKSGLPSDRFSAERTGGSVSTLTIQRTQQEDSAVYLCASSFGAGEPQHFGDGTRLSIL.

In this sample, this clone turned up a few times. The rearrangement uses TRBV6-2 or TRBV6-3 and TRBJ1-5; TRBD1 aligns across 9 bases. The ends lost 5 bases at V and 2 bases at J; junction bases unmatched: 4. The CDR3 loop spans 15 amino acids. Per the germline V gene, CDR1 is MNHEY and CDR2 is SVGEGT. CDR3 amino acids: CASSRWTGGNQPQHF. In DNA form, the CDR3 reads TGTGCCAGCAGTCGATGGACAGGGGGCAATCAGCCCCAGCATTTT.

The rearrangement joins TRBV9 to TRBJ1-2; D is perhaps TRBD1 (5 bases). This CDR3 has 15 residues. Trimming took off 4 bases at V and 4 bases at J, with 17 bases between the two ends. CDR1 and CDR2 from the germline V gene are SGDLS and YYNGEE. CDR3 bases: TGTGCCAGCAGCCCCCGGCTCAGGGTAATCTATGGCTACACCTTC. Residues: CASSPRLRVIYGYTF.

V gene TRBV4-2 combines with J gene TRBJ2-5; D is undetermined. The length of the CDR3 is 13 residues. CDR1 is LGHNA and CDR2 is YNFKEQ in the germline V gene. Trimming removed 0 bases at V and 1 base at J, with 3 bases between. The DNA of the CDR3 is TGTGCCAGCAGCCAAGACCGCCAAGAGACCCAGTACTTC. Its protein product is CASSQDRQETQYF.

The chain recombines TRBV7-9 with TRBJ2-1, with D possibly matching TRBD2 (5 bases). Trimming cost V 5 bases and J 2 bases, with 13 bases left between them. This CDR3 is built from 15 residues. The germline gives CDR1 SEHNR, CDR2 FQNEAQ (reference sequence). The CDR3 is CASSPGDGAYNEQFF. The CDR3, as DNA: TGTGCCAGCAGCCCCGGAGACGGGGCCTACAATGAGCAGTTCTTC.

About this clone itself: One end of the junction is discordant with germline, which a read error may explain. The gene calls are TRBV6-1 and TRBJ2-1; 7 positions agree with TRBD2. The CDR3 contains 15 residues. Looked up from germline, CDR1 is MNHNS and CDR2 is SASEGT. The CDR3 DNA reads TGTGCCAGTAGTGAAGGTAATAGCGGGTTCAATGAGCAGTTCTTC. This encodes CASSEGNSGFNEQFF.

The rearrangement links TRBV5-6 to TRBJ1-2, with D tentatively TRBD1 (6 bases). CDR3 length equals 14 residues. Trimming stripped 0 bases from V and 6 bases from J, with 12 bases between. The germline CDR1 and CDR2 sequences are SGHDT and YYEEEE. The CDR3 bases are TGTGCCAGCAGCTTGGTGAACAGGGCCAATGGCTACACCTTC. Translation: CASSLVNRANGYTF.

The chain recombines TRBV2 with TRBJ1-2, with D perhaps TRBD1 (5 bases). Looked up from germline, CDR1 is SNHLY and CDR2 is FYNNEI. V was clipped by 3 bases and J by 4 bases, with 6 bases between them. The CDR3 sequence is 12 residues long. CDR3 amino acids: CASSDDSYGYTF. The CDR3 DNA reads as TGTGCCAGCAGTGACGACAGCTATGGCTACACCTTC. Filled out from reference TRBV2 and TRBJ1-2, the complete variable domain reads EPEVTQTPSHQVTQMGQEVILRCVPISNHLYFYWYRQILGQKVEFLVSFYNNEISEKSEIFDDQFSVERPDGSNFTLKIRSTKLEDSAMYFCASSDDSYGYTFGSGTRLTVV.

J is TRBJ2-5 and V is TRBV6-4, with 10 positions matching TRBD1. This CDR3 has 20 residues. Germline V gives CDR1 MRHNA, CDR2 SNTAGT. The J segment lost 3 bases and the V segment lost 0 bases, leaving 16 bases of the junction unmatched. This CDR3 reads CASSDSSGTGAGFGEETQYF. CDR3 sequence (DNA): TGTGCCAGCAGTGACTCAAGTGGGACAGGGGCAGGATTCGGCGAAGAGACCCAGTACTTC.

The rearrangement uses TRBV6-1 and TRBJ1-6; weak D call: TRBD1 (5 bases). The CDR3 sequence is 13 residues long. Trimming removed 1 base at V and 12 bases at J, with 10 bases between. Germline CDR1 is MNHNS and CDR2 is SASEGT. The CDR3 sequence is CASSEDGGVPLHF. The CDR3 region has the DNA TGTGCCAGCAGTGAAGATGGGGGGGTACCCCTCCACTTT.

The CDR3 region is CASSSFETGLRHTRDTQYF. In nucleotides, the CDR3 is TGTGCCAGCAGCTCCTTTGAAACCGGACTCCGTCACACCCGGGATACGCAGTATTTT. V usage is TRBV7-9 and J usage is TRBJ2-3; TRBD2 is a possible D gene (5 bases). Trimming removed 4 bases from V and 6 bases from J, with 29 bases in between. The CDR3 is 19 amino acids. Per germline, CDR1 SEHNR and CDR2 FQNEAQ (reference sequence).

The chain has TRBV29-1 and TRBJ2-7; D is perhaps TRBD1 (5 bases). The germline V gene encodes CDR1 SQVTM and CDR2 ANQGSEA. The CDR3 totals 17 residues. Trimming cost V 4 bases and J 2 bases, with 24 bases left between them. CDR3: CSVVGNYHGTGTYEQYF. CDR3 bases: TGCAGCGTTGTGGGAAACTACCACGGAACAGGTACCTACGAGCAGTACTTC.

This chain connects TRBV6-5 to TRBJ1-2, with 7 positions matching TRBD1. Trimming removed 2 bases from V and 4 bases from J; junction bases left unmatched: 10. CDR1 MNHEY and CDR2 SVGAGI come from the germline V gene. There are 16 residues in the CDR3. The CDR3 protein is CASSYRGREMSYGYTF. The CDR3 DNA reads TGTGCCAGCAGTTACAGGGGGCGCGAAATGAGCTATGGCTACACCTTC.

The rearrangement uses TRBV27 and TRBJ2-1; 7 nucleotides align to TRBD1. Germline V gene lookup returns CDR1 MNHEY and CDR2 SMNVEV (reference sequence). The CDR3 is made up of 12 amino acids. V was clipped by 10 bases and J by 5 bases; unmatched bases: 5. CDR3 bases: TGTGCCACCAGACAGGGCAACAATGAGCAGTTCTTC. Translated: CATRQGNNEQFF.

The chain is built from TRBV11-2 and TRBJ2-5; TRBD2 is a possible D gene (5 bases). This CDR3 has 13 amino acids. Germline loops: CDR1 SGHAT, CDR2 FQNNGV. The V gene lost 5 bases and the J gene lost 14 bases, with 21 bases spanning the gap. CDR3 sequence: CASSESSSPSPYF. In DNA form, the CDR3 reads TGTGCCAGCAGCGAAAGTTCTAGCCCCTCTCCCTACTTC.

This chain links TRBV6-1 with TRBJ1-1; 7 bases fit TRBD1. J was trimmed by 4 bases and V by 2 bases; bases with no gene match: 4. CDR3 length: 14 residues. CDR1 MNHNS and CDR2 SASEGT come from the germline V gene. As DNA, the CDR3 is TGTGCCAGCAGTGAACTCCAGGGGGGCACTGAAGCTTTCTTT. Its translation is CASSELQGGTEAFF.

The V and J genes are TRBV14 and TRBJ1-3; D is ambiguous. The CDR3 sequence is 11 residues long. From germline, CDR1 is SGHDN and CDR2 FVKESK. V shed 6 bases and J shed 3 bases, with 3 bases lying between them. The CDR3 protein is CASSNGNTIYF. The DNA of the CDR3 is TGTGCCAGCAGTAATGGAAACACCATATATTTT.

DNA of the CDR3: TGCAGCGGGCTGGTGTGGACAGGGCATTCCCCTAGGACGAACACCGGGGAGCTGTTTTTT. Its translation is CSGLVWTGHSPRTNTGELFF. The rearrangement joins TRBV29-1 to TRBJ2-2; 8 bases map to TRBD1. Germline V gene lookup returns CDR1 SQVTM and CDR2 ANQGSEA. The CDR3 covers 20 residues. With V trimmed by 7 bases and J by 0 bases, 22 bases remained unmatched.

The J gene is TRBJ1-6, the V gene TRBV25-1; 7 nucleotides agree with TRBD1. This CDR3 has 14 residues. Trimming took 8 bases from V and 7 from J; bases not matched to a gene: 8. Per germline, CDR1 MGHDK and CDR2 SYGVNS. The CDR3 region has the DNA TGTGCCAGCGGGGAGACAGGGTCGAATTCACCCCTCCACTTT. It yields the protein CASGETGSNSPLHF. The full variable domain, completed using reference TRBV25-1 and TRBJ1-6, is EADIYQTPRYLVIGTGKKITLECSQTMGHDKMYWYQQDPGMELHLIHYSYGVNSTEKGDLSSESTVSRIRTEHFPLTLESARPSHTSQYLCASGETGSNSPLHFGNGTRLTVT.

The V call is TRBV7-9, the J call TRBJ2-1, with 7 positions matching TRBD1. This CDR3 has 15 amino acids. Germline-derived CDR1 and CDR2 are SEHNR and FQNEAQ (reference sequence). The trim removed 4 bases at V and 1 base at J, leaving 4 bases unmatched. In DNA, the CDR3 is TGTGCCAGCAGCTCGAAGGGGGCTTCCTACAATGAGCAGTTCTTC. Its protein is CASSSKGASYNEQFF. The variable domain in full, with the rest retrieved from reference TRBV7-9 and TRBJ2-1, is DTGVSQNPRHKITKRGQNVTFRCDPISEHNRLYWYRQTLGQGPEFLTYFQNEAQLEKSRLLSDRFSAERPKGSFSTLEIQRTEQGDSAMYLCASSSKGASYNEQFFGPGTRLTVL.